The text below deals with one T cell receptor beta chain. The target antigen is unknown. Other DNA sequences in the same sample also yield this CDR3. The PCR employed 60 Vbeta primers together with 13 Jbeta primers. Generated by immunoSEQ multiplex PCR, the TCRdb table keeps only in-frame clones and is missing some. The repertoire holds around 200,000 clones, with around 83% as singletons. This record belongs to a study of cytomegalovirus exposure and HLA in healthy donors. Background on the study: Unique TCR beta sequences numbering about 100 million came from approximately 180 million T cells in an earlier analysis. Study-wide findings and caveats: As immune exposure information, only CMV serostatus was available. Most CMV-associated TCR beta chains appeared HLA-restricted in a later analysis.

The CDR3 extends over 15 amino acids. CDR1 is MGHRA, CDR2 YSYEKL, per germline. Deletions cut 0 bases from V and 1 base from J, with 8 bases between. The origin of this receptor is a girl between 10 and 17 years old in good health and CMV-seronegative. The chain couples TRBV4-1 to TRBJ2-3, with a tentative D call TRBD2 (5 bases). Sequencing was performed on PBMCs. Here the CDR3 DNA reads TGCGCCAGCAGCCAAGACCGGGGTGGCACAGATACGCAGTATTTT. It specifies CASSQDRGGTDTQYF.